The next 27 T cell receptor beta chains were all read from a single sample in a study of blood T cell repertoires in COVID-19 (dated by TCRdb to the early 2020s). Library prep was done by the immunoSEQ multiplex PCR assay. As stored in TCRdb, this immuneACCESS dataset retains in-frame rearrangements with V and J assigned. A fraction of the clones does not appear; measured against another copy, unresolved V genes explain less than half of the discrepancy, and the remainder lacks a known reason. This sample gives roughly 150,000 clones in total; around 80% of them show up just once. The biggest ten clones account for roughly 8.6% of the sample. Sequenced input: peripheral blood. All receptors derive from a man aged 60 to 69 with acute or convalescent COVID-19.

The chain's CDR3 is CASSPPPRTDEAFF. The CDR3 region has the DNA TGTGCCAGCAGCCCCCCACCCCGGACAGATGAAGCTTTCTTT. The chain recombines TRBV9 with TRBJ1-1, with D perhaps matching TRBD1 (6 bases). Trimming cost V 4 bases and J 7 bases, with 17 bases left between them. CDR3 length: 14 amino acids. CDR1 and CDR2 (germline): SGDLS, YYNGEE.

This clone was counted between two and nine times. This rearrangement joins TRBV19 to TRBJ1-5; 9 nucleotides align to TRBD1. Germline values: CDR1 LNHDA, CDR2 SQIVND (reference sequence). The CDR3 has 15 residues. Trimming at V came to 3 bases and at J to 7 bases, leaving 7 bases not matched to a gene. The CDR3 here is CASSMRGQGGQPQHF. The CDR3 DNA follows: TGTGCCAGTAGTATGAGGGGACAGGGAGGACAGCCCCAGCATTTT. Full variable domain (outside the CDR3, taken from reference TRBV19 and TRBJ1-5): DGGITQSPKYLFRKEGQNVTLSCEQNLNHDAMYWYRQDPGQGLRLIYYSQIVNDFQKGDIAEGYSVSREKKESFPLTVTSAQKNPTAFYLCASSMRGQGGQPQHFGDGTRLSIL.

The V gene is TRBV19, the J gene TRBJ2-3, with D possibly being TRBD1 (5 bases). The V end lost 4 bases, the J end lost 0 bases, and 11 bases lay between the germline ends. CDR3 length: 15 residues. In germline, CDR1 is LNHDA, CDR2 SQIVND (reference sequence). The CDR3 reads CASSNKQVSTDTQYF. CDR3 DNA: TGTGCCAGTAGTAACAAACAGGTTAGCACAGATACGCAGTATTTT.

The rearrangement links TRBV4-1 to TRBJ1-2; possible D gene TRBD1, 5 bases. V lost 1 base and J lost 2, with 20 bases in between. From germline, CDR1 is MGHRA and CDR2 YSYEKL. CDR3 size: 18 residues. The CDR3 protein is CASSQGLFVRQGNYGYTF. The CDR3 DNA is TGCGCCAGCAGCCAAGGTCTGTTCGTGAGGCAGGGCAACTATGGCTACACCTTC.

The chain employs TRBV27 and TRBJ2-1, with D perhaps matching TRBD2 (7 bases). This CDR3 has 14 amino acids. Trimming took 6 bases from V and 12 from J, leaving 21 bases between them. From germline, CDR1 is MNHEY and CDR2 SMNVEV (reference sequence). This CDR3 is CASSPAGGRLGQFF. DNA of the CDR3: TGTGCCAGCAGCCCCGCCGGGGGGCGGCTTGGGCAGTTCTTC.

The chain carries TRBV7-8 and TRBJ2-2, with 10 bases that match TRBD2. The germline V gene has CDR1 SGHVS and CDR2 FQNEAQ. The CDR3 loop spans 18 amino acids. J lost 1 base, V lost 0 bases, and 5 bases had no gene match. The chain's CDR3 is CASSLAILAGGNTGELFF. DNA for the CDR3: TGTGCCAGCAGCTTAGCAATTTTAGCGGGGGGGAACACCGGGGAGCTGTTTTTT.

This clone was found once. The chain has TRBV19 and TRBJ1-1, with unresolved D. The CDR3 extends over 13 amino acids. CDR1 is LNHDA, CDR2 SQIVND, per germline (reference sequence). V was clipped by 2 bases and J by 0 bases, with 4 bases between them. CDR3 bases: TGTGCCAGTAGTATAAACATGAACACTGAAGCTTTCTTT. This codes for CASSINMNTEAFF.

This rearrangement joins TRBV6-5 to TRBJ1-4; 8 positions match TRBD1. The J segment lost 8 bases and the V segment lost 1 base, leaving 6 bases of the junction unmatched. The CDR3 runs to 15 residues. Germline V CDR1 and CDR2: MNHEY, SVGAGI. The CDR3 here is CASSYFRGPGEKLFF. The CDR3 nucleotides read TGTGCCAGCAGTTACTTCAGGGGGCCTGGCGAAAAACTGTTTTTT.

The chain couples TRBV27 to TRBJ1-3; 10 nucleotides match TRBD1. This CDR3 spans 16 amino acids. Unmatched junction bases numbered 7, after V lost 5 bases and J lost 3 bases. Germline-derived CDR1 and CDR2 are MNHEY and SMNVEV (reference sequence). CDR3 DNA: TGTGCCAGCAGTCCTTTGGGACAGGGGATTGGAAACACCATATATTTT. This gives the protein CASSPLGQGIGNTIYF.

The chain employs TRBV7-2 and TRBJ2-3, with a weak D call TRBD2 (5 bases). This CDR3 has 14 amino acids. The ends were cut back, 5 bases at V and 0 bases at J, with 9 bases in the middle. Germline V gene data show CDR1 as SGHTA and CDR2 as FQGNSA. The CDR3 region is CASSGGTSTDTQYF. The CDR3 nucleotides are TGTGCCAGCAGCGGAGGAACTAGCACAGATACGCAGTATTTT. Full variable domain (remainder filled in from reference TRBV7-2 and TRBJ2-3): GAGVSQSPSNKVTEKGKDVELRCDPISGHTALYWYRQSLGQGLEFLIYFQGNSAPDKSGLPSDRFSAERTGGSVSTLTIQRTQQEDSAVYLCASSGGTSTDTQYFGPGTRLTVL.

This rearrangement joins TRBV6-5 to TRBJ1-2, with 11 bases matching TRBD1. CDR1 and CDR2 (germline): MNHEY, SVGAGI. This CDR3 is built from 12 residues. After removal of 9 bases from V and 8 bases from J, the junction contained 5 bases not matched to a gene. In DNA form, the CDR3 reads TGTGCCAGTGGACAGGGGGCGCGCGGCTACACCTTC. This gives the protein CASGQGARGYTF.

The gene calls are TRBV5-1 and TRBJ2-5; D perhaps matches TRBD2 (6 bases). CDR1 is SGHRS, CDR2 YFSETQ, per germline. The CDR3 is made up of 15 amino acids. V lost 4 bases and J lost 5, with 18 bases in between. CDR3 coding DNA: TGCGCCAGCAGCGGCGGGGCAGGAGGTGCTGAGACCCAGTACTTC. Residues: CASSGGAGGAETQYF.

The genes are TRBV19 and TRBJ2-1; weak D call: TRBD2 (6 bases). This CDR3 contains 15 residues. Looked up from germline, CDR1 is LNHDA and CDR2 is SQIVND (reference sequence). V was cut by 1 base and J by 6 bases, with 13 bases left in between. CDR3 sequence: CASSIVGTSINEQFF. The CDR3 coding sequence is TGTGCCAGTAGTATAGTTGGGACTTCTATCAATGAGCAGTTCTTC. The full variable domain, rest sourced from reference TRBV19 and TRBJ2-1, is DGGITQSPKYLFRKEGQNVTLSCEQNLNHDAMYWYRQDPGQGLRLIYYSQIVNDFQKGDIAEGYSVSREKKESFPLTVTSAQKNPTAFYLCASSIVGTSINEQFFGPGTRLTVL.

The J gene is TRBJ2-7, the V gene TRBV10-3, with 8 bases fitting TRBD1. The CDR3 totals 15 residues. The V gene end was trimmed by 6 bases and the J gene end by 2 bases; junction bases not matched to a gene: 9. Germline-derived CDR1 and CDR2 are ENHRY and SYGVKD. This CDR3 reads CAISGPGQVTYEQYF. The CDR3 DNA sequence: TGTGCCATCAGCGGACCGGGACAGGTGACCTACGAGCAGTACTTC.

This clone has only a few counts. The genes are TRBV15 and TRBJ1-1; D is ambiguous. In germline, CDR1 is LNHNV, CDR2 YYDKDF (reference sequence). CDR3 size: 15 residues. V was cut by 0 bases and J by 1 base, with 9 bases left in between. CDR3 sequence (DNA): TGTGCCACCAGCAGAGACCAGACGGGGAACACTGAAGCTTTCTTT. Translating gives CATSRDQTGNTEAFF.

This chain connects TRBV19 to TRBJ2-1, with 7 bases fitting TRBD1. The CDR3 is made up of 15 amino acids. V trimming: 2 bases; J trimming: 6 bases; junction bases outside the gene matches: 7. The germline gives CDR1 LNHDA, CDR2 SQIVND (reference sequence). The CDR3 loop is CASSIQGDPSNEQFF. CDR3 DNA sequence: TGTGCCAGTAGTATACAGGGGGACCCTTCCAATGAGCAGTTCTTC.

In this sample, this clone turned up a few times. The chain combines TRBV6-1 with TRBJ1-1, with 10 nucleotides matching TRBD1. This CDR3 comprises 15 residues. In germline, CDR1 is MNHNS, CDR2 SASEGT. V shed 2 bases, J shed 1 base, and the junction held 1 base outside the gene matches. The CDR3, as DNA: TGTGCCAGCAGTGAACGGACAGGGGGGAACACTGAAGCTTTCTTT. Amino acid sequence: CASSERTGGNTEAFF.

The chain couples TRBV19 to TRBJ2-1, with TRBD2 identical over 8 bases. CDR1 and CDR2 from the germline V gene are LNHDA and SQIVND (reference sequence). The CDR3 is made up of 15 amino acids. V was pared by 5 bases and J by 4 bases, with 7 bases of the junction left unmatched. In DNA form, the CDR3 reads TGTGCCAGTAGTGTTAGCGGGGACCGATACAATGAGCAGTTCTTC. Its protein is CASSVSGDRYNEQFF.

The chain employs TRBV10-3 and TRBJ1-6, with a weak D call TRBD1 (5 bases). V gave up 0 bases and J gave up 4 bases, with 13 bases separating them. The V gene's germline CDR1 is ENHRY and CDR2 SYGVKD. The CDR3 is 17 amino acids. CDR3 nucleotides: TGTGCCATCAGTGAGTCGACTCGGGGGGATTATAATTCACCCCTCCACTTT. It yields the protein CAISESTRGDYNSPLHF.

The CDR3 region is CASMAYRTDRDYEQYF. The CDR3 bases are TGTGCCAGCATGGCGTATCGGACGGACAGGGACTACGAGCAGTACTTC. The rearrangement joins TRBV28 to TRBJ2-7, with 8 nucleotides matching TRBD1. Trimming removed 7 bases from V and 3 bases from J; junction bases left unmatched: 14. The germline V gene has CDR1 MDHEN and CDR2 SYDVKM. This CDR3 has 16 residues.

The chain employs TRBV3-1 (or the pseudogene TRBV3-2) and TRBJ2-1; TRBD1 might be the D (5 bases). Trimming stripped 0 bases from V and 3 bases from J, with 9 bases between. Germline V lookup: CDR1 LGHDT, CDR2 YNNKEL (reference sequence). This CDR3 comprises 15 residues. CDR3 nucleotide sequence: TGTGCCAGCAGCCAAGAGAGAGACAGCTACAATGAGCAGTTCTTC. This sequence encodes CASSQERDSYNEQFF.

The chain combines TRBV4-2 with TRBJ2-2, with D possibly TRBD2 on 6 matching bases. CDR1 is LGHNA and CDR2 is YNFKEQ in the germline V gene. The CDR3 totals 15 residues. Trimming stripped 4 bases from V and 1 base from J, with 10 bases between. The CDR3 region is CASSLRLGNTGELFF. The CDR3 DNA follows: TGTGCCAGCAGCCTAAGACTAGGGAACACCGGGGAGCTGTTTTTT.

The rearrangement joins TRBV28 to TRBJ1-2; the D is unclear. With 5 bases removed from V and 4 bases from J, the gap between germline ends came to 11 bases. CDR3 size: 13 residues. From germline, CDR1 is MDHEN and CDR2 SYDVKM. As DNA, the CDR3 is TGTGCCAGCAGTGACTCAGGACTCTATGGCTACACCTTC. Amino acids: CASSDSGLYGYTF.

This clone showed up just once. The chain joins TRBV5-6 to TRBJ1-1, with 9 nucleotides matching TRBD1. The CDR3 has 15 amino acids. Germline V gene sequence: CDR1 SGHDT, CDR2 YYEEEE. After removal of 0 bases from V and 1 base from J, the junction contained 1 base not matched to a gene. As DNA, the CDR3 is TGTGCCAGCAGCTTGGGGGGACAGGGGAACACTGAAGCTTTCTTT. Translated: CASSLGGQGNTEAFF.

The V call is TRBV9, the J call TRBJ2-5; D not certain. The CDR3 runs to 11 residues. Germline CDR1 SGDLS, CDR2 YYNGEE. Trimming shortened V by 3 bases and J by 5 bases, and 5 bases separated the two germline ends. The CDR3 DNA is TGTGCCAGCAGCGCCGGGGAGACCCAGTACTTC. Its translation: CASSAGETQYF.

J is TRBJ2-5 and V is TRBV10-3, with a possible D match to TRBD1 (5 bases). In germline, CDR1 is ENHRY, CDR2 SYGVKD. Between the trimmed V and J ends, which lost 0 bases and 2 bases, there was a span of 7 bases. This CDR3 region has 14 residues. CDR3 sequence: CAISESGQQETQYF. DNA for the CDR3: TGTGCCATCAGTGAGTCGGGGCAGCAAGAGACCCAGTACTTC.

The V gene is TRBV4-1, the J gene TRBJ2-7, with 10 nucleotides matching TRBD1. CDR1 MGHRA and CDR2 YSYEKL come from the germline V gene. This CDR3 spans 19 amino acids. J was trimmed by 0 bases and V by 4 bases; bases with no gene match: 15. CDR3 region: CASSRLTGGGPLSSYEQYF. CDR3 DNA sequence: TGCGCCAGCAGCCGTCTGACAGGGGGCGGCCCCCTTAGCTCCTACGAGCAGTACTTC.